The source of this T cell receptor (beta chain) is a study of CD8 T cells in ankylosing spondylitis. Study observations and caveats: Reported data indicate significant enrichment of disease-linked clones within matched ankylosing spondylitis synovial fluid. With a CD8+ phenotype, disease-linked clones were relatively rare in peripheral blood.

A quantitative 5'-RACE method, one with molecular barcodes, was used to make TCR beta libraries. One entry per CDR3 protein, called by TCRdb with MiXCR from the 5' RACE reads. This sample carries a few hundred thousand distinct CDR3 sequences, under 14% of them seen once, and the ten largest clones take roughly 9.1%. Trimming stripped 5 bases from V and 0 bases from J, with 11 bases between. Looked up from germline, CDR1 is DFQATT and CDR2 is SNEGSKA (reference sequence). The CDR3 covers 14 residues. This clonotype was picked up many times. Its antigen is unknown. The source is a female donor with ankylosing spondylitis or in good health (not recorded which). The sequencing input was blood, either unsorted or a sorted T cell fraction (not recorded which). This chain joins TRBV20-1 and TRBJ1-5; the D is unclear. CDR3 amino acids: CSASFGISNQPQHF. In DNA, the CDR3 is TGCAGTGCTTCCTTCGGGATTAGCAATCAGCCCCAGCATTTT.